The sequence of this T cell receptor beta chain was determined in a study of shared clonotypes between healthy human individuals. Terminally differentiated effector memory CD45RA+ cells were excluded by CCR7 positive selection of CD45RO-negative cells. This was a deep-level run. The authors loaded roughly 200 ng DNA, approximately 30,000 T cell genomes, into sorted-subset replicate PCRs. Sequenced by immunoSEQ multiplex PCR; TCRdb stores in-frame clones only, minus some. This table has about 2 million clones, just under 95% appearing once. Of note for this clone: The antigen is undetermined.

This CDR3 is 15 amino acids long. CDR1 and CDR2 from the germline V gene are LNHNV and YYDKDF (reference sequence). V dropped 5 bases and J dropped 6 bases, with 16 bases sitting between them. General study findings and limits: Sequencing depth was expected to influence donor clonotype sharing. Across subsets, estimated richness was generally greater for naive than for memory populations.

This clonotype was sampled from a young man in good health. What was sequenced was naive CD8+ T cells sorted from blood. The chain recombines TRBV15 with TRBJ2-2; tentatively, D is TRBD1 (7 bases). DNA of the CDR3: TGTGCCACCAGCCACATAACAGGGGAGGCCGGGGAGCTGTTTTTT. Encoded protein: CATSHITGEAGELFF.